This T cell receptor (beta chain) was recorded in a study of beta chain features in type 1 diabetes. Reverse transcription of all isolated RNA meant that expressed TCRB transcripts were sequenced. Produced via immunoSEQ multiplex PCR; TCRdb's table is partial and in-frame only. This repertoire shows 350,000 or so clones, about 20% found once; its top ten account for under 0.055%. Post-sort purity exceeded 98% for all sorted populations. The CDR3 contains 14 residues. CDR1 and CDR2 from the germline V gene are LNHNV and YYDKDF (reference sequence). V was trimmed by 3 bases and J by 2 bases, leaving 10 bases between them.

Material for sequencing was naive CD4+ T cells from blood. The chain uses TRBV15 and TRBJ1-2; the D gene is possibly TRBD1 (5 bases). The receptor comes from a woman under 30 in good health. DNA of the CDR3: TGTGCCACCAGCAGGCTCGCAGGGAACTATGGCTACACCTTC. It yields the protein CATSRLAGNYGYTF.